This paragraph reports one TCR beta chain. This entry is derived from a study of blood T cell repertoires in COVID-19. Across the study: COVID-19 samples collected from the United States, Italy and Spain covered acute and convalescent phases.

The repertoire was sequenced with immunoSEQ multiplex PCR; TCRdb's copy has only in-frame clones and lacks some. The profile covers about 290,000 clones, with 85% appearing a single time and approximately 4.1% taken by the ten largest. The CDR3 has 13 amino acids. Germline V gene lookup returns CDR1 SQVTM and CDR2 ANQGSEA. With V trimmed by 6 bases and J by 4 bases, 5 bases remained unmatched. The chain has TRBV29-1 and TRBJ1-4; 7 bases are shared with TRBD1. The sequenced material came from peripheral blood. This sequence originates from a woman in her 50s with active or convalescent COVID-19. CDR3 DNA: TGCAGCGTGGCCGGGACAGTTAATGAAAAACTGTTTTTT. It yields the protein CSVAGTVNEKLFF.